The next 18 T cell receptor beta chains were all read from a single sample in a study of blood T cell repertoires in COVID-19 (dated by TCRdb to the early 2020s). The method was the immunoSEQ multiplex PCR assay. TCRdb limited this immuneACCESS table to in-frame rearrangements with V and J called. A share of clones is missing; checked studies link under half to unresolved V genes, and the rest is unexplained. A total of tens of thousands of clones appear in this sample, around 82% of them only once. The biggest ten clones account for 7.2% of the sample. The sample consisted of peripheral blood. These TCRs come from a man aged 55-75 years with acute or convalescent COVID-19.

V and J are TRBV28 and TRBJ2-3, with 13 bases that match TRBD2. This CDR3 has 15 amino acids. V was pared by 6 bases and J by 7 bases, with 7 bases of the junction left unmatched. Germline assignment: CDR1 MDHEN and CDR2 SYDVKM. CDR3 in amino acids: CASRVQLAGGHTQYF. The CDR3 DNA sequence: TGTGCCAGCAGAGTCCAACTAGCGGGGGGGCATACGCAGTATTTT.

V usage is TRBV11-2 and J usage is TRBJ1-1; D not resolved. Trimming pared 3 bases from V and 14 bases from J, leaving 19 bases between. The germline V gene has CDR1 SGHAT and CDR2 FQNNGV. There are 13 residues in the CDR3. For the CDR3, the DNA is TGTGCCAGCAGCTTTCCGGGTGCGCCAACCGAATTCTTT. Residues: CASSFPGAPTEFF.

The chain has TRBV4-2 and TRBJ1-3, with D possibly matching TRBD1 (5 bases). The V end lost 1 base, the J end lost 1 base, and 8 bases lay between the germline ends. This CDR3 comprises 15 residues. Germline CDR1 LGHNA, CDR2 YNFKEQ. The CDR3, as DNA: TGTGCCAGCAGCCAAGGGGGGGGTTCTGGAAACACCATATATTTT. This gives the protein CASSQGGGSGNTIYF.

CDR3 coding DNA: TGTGCCAGCAGCTTGGGTATGGGGGCCGTCTACACCTTC. It translates to CASSLGMGAVYTF. The chain uses TRBV5-5 and TRBJ1-2, with D maybe TRBD1 (6 bases). This CDR3 spans 13 amino acids. CDR1 is SGHKS, CDR2 YYEKEE, per germline (reference sequence). V was clipped by 0 bases and J by 10 bases, with 13 bases between them.

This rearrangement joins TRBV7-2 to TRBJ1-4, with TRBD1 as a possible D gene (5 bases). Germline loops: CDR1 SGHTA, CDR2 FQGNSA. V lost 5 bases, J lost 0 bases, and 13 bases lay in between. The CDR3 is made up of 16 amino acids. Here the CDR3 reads CASSKRDPATNEKLFF. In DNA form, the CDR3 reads TGTGCCAGCAGCAAGCGGGACCCTGCAACTAATGAAAAACTGTTTTTT.

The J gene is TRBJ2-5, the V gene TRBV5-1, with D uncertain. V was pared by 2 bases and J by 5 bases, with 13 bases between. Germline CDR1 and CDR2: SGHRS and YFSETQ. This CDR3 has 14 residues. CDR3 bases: TGCGCCAGCAGCTTTAGTTCGGCCAGGGAGACCCAGTACTTC. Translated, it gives CASSFSSARETQYF. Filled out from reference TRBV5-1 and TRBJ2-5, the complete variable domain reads KAGVTQTPRYLIKTRGQQVTLSCSPISGHRSVSWYQQTPGQGLQFLFEYFSETQRNKGNFPGRFSGRQFSNSRSEMNVSTLELGDSALYLCASSFSSARETQYFGPGTRLLVL.

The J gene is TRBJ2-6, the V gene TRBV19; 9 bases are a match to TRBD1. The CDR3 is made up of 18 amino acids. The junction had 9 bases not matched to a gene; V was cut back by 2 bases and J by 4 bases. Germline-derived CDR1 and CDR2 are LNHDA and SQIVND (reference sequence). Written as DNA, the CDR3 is TGTGCCAGTAGTATACTGGGACAGGGTTTGGCCGGGGCCAACGTCCTGACTTTC. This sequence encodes CASSILGQGLAGANVLTF.

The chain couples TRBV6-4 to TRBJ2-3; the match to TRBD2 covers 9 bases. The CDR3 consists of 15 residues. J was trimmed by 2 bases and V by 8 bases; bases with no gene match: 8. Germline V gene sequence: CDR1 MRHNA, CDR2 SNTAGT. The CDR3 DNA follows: TGTGCCAGCCTCCCCCGCGGGGGGGACACAGATACGCAGTATTTT. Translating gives CASLPRGGDTDTQYF.

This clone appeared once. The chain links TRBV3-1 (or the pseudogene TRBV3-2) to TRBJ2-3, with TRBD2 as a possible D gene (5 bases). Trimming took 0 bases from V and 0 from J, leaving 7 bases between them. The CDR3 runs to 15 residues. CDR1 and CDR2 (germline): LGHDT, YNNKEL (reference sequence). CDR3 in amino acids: CASSQEVASTDTQYF. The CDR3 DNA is TGTGCCAGCAGCCAAGAGGTAGCGAGCACAGATACGCAGTATTTT.

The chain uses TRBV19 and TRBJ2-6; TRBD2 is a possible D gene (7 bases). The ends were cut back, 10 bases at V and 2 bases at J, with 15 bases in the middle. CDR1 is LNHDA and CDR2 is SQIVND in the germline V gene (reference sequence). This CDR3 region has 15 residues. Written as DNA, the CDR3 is TGTGCCACCGCGAGGGGGGGGGCTGGGGCCAACGTCCTGACTTTC. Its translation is CATARGGAGANVLTF.

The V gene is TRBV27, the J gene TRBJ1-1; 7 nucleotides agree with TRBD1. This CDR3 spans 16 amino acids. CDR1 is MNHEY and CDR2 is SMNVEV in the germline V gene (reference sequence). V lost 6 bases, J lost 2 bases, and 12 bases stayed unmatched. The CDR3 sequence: CASRPDRAGLNTEAFF. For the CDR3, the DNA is TGTGCCAGCAGACCAGACAGGGCGGGCCTAAACACTGAAGCTTTCTTT.

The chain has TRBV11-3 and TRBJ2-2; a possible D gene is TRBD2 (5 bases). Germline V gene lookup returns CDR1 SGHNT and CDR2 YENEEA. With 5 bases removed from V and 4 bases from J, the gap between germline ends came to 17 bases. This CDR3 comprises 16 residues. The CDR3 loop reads CASSPRSSAFTGELFF. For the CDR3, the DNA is TGTGCCAGCAGCCCCCGTAGTAGCGCCTTCACCGGGGAGCTGTTTTTT.

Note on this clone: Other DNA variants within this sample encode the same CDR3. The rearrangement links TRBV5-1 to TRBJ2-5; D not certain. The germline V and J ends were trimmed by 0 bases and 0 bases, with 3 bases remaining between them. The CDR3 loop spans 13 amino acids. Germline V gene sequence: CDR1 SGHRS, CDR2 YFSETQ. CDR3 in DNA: TGCGCCAGCAGCTTGGACAACCAAGAGACCCAGTACTTC. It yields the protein CASSLDNQETQYF.

CDR3 sequence reads: CASRRRTSGANEQYF. DNA of the CDR3: TGCGCCAGCAGGAGGAGGACTAGCGGGGCGAACGAGCAGTACTTC. The chain joins TRBV5-1 to TRBJ2-7; 12 bases are a match to TRBD2. This CDR3 has 15 amino acids. CDR1 SGHRS and CDR2 YFSETQ come from the germline V gene. J gave up 5 bases and V 5 bases, and 8 bases lay outside the gene matches.

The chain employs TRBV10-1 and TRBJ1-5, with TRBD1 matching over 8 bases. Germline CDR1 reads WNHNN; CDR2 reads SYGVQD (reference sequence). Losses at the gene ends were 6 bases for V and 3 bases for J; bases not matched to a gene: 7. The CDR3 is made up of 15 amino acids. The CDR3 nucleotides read TGCGCCAGCAGCTCTGGACAGGGAGACAATCAGCCCCAGCATTTT. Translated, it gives CASSSGQGDNQPQHF.

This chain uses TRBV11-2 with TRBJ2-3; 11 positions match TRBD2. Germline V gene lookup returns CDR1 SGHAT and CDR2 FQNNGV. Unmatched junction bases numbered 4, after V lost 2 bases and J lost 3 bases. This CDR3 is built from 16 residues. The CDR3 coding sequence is TGTGCCAGCAGCTTACGAATAGCGGGGGGGACAGATACGCAGTATTTT. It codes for CASSLRIAGGTDTQYF.

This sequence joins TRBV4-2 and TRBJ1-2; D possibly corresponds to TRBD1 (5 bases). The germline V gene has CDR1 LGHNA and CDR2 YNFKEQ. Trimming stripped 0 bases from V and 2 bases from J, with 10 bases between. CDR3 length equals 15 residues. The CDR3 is CASSQETQGNYGYTF. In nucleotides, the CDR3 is TGTGCCAGCAGCCAAGAGACCCAGGGAAACTATGGCTACACCTTC.

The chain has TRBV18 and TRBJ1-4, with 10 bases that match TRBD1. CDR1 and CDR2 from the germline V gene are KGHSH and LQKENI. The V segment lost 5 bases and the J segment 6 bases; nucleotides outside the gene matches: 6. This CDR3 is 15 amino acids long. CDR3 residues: CASSADRGRYEKLFF. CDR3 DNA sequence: TGTGCCAGCTCAGCAGACAGGGGGCGGTATGAAAAACTGTTTTTT.